These T cell receptor beta chains were read from a single sample in a study of metastatic and nonmetastatic thyroid tumors. Using MiXCR, TCRdb re-called clones from the PCR reads. The sample lists about 17,000 clones, 26% occurring once. Sequencing was done on a sample of tumor tissue. Every receptor here comes from a female donor with papillary thyroid cancer or a benign thyroid nodule (not recorded which). Some clones in this sample may be carry-over from other donors' samples. Each CDR3 is given with its conserved first and last residue. D genes are given only for firm matches. Only some rows state a clone size, as once, few, many or a class for expanded clones.

length: 15
J: TRBJ2-7
V: TRBV6-2/TRBV6-3
size: few
D: TRBD2
CDR3: CASSLASGNFYEQYF
DNA: TGTGCCAGCAGTTTAGCTAGCGGGAACTTTTACGAGCAGTACTTC

length: 14
J: TRBJ2-1
V: TRBV4-1
size: medium-sized
D: TRBD2
CDR3: CASATGTTYNEQFF
DNA: TGCGCCAGTGCGACCGGGACTACCTACAATGAGCAGTTCTTC

length: 15
J: TRBJ2-3
V: TRBV11-1
size: few
D: NA
CDR3: CASSASAGTTDTQYF
DNA: TGTGCCAGCAGCGCATCCGCGGGGACCACAGATACGCAGTATTTT

length: 13
J: TRBJ2-3
V: TRBV27
size: many
D: TRBD2
CDR3: CASWTRNTDTQYF
DNA: TGTGCCAGCTGGACTAGAAACACGGATACGCAGTATTTT

length: 14
J: TRBJ1-6
V: TRBV20-1
size: NA
D: NA
CDR3: CSARAQGSGSPLHF
DNA: TGCAGTGCTAGAGCCCAGGGTTCGGGTTCACCCCTCCACTTT

length: 17
J: TRBJ2-7
V: TRBV28
size: few
D: TRBD2
CDR3: CASSAGLAHSPDYEQYF
DNA: TGTGCCAGCAGTGCTGGACTAGCCCACTCCCCGGACTACGAGCAGTACTTC

length: 14
J: TRBJ2-1
V: TRBV20-1
size: many
D: NA
CDR3: CSARVRDTDNEQFF
DNA: TGCAGTGCTAGAGTCCGGGACACTGACAATGAGCAGTTCTTC

length: 14
J: TRBJ1-2
V: TRBV10-3
size: many
D: NA
CDR3: CAISESLGIGGYTF
DNA: TGTGCCATCAGTGAGTCTCTAGGTATTGGTGGCTACACCTTC

length: 13
J: TRBJ1-5
V: TRBV28
size: many
D: NA
CDR3: CASIEGGDQPQHF
DNA: TGTGCCAGCATAGAGGGAGGGGATCAGCCCCAGCATTTT

length: 16
J: TRBJ2-7
V: TRBV7-2
size: many
D: TRBD2
CDR3: CASSLVGAGPGYEQYF
DNA: TGTGCCAGCAGCTTAGTGGGAGCGGGGCCGGGGTACGAGCAGTACTTC

length: 15
J: TRBJ2-7
V: TRBV30
size: NA
D: TRBD1
CDR3: CAWSGIGQALYEQYF
DNA: TGTGCCTGGAGCGGTATAGGACAGGCCCTATACGAGCAGTACTTC

length: 13
J: TRBJ2-7
V: TRBV25-1
size: many
D: TRBD2
CDR3: CASRGLGTYEQYF
DNA: TGTGCCAGCCGAGGACTAGGGACCTACGAGCAGTACTTC

length: 14
J: TRBJ1-1
V: TRBV13
size: NA
D: NA
CDR3: CASSSKRMNTEAFF
DNA: TGTGCCAGCAGCTCTAAAAGGATGAACACTGAAGCTTTCTTT

length: 15
J: TRBJ2-5
V: TRBV24-1
size: NA
D: NA
CDR3: CDTSARGRGGETKYF
DNA: TGTGACACCAGCGCACGGGGCAGGGGAGGTGAGACCAAGTACTTC

length: 14
J: TRBJ2-2
V: TRBV6-1
size: few
D: NA
CDR3: CASSEMLGVGELFF
DNA: TGTGCCAGCAGTGAAATGCTAGGGGTCGGGGAGCTGTTTTTT